Listed below are T cell receptor beta chains from one sample, sequenced in a study of cytomegalovirus exposure and HLA in healthy donors. The data were produced by immunoSEQ multiplex PCR, yet TCRdb's version contains in-frame clones alone and is incomplete. Seen here are roughly 130,000 clones, about 80% observed once, and the top ten hold over 2%. The sequencing input was PBMCs. The receptors shown here come from a young man in good health and CMV-seronegative. Both conserved end residues are part of each CDR3. The D gene is left open where the match is weak. Not every row has a clone size; where given, it reads once, few, many or a size class.

size	D	J	V	CDR3	DNA
few	TRBD1	TRBJ1-4	TRBV6-5	CASSTTTGGYEKLFF	TGTGCCAGCAGTACCACGACAGGGGGCTATGAAAAACTGTTTTTT
-	TRBD2	TRBJ2-2	TRBV28	CASSAYLAGVSGELFF	TGTGCCAGCAGTGCGTACCTAGCGGGAGTATCCGGGGAGCTGTTTTTT
-	TRBD1	TRBJ2-4	TRBV7-2	CASSLDYRQGARTDIQYF	TGTGCCAGCAGCTTAGACTATCGGCAGGGGGCGAGAACCGACATTCAGTACTTC
-	-	TRBJ1-4	TRBV5-5	CASSPDSKSTNEKLFF	TGTGCCAGCAGCCCGGACAGTAAATCAACTAATGAAAAACTGTTTTTT
-	TRBD1	TRBJ1-4	TRBV9	CASSVDSGGLIAKKLFF	TGTGCCAGCAGCGTAGATTCAGGGGGCCTTATCGCCAAAAAACTGTTTTTT
once	TRBD1	TRBJ2-7	TRBV19	CASSASMGTGARYEQYF	TGTGCCAGTAGTGCCAGTATGGGGACAGGGGCCCGCTACGAGCAGTACTTC
-	-	TRBJ1-5	TRBV7-6	CASSLSGGQGPQHF	TGTGCCAGCAGCTTATCGGGGGGGCAAGGGCCCCAGCATTTT
-	TRBD1	TRBJ2-7	TRBV30	CAWGGRDRNSYEQYF	TGTGCCTGGGGGGGTCGGGACAGGAACTCCTACGAGCAGTACTTC
-	TRBD1	TRBJ2-5	TRBV5-1	CASSAGQGGETQYF	TGCGCCAGCAGCGCCGGACAGGGAGGAGAGACCCAGTACTTC
-	-	TRBJ2-7	TRBV28	CASSFYRELSYEQYF	TGTGCCAGCAGTTTTTATAGAGAGCTTTCCTACGAGCAGTACTTC
-	-	TRBJ1-5	TRBV7-2	CASSSGDIPQPQHF	TGTGCCAGCAGCTCAGGGGACATCCCTCAGCCCCAGCATTTT
-	TRBD1	TRBJ1-1	TRBV5-8	CASSLATGGGTEAFF	TGTGCCAGCAGCTTGGCCACAGGGGGCGGCACTGAAGCTTTCTTT
-	TRBD1	TRBJ2-6	TRBV11-2	CASSLGTGGVSGANVLTF	TGTGCCAGCAGCCTCGGGACAGGGGGAGTATCTGGGGCCAACGTCCTGACTTTC
-	-	TRBJ2-3	TRBV28	CASSLAATSTDTQYF	TGTGCCAGCAGTTTAGCGGCGACTAGCACAGATACGCAGTATTTT
-	TRBD1	TRBJ1-1	TRBV19	CASFTGGPGTEAFF	TGTGCCAGCTTCACAGGGGGCCCGGGGACTGAAGCTTTCTTT
-	TRBD2	TRBJ2-1	TRBV10-3	CAISGGTSGRNEQFF	TGTGCCATCAGTGGGGGGACTAGCGGGCGCAATGAGCAGTTCTTC
-	-	TRBJ1-1	TRBV7-9	CASSLPALGRPTSTEAFF	TGTGCCAGCAGCTTACCTGCCCTTGGCAGGCCAACGAGCACTGAAGCTTTCTTT
-	TRBD1	TRBJ1-3	TRBV5-1	CASSLGDRGSGNTIYF	TGCGCCAGCAGCTTGGGAGACAGGGGCTCTGGAAACACCATATATTTT
once	-	TRBJ1-2	TRBV7-2	CASSFEPSGDGYTF	TGTGCCAGCAGCTTCGAACCCTCGGGGGACGGCTACACCTTC
-	-	TRBJ1-1	TRBV7-9	CASRVQGKEAFF	TGTGCCAGCAGGGTCCAGGGGAAGGAAGCTTTCTTT
-	-	TRBJ2-7	TRBV10-2	CASSGGGYEQYF	TGCGCCAGCAGTGGAGGTGGCTACGAGCAGTACTTC
-	TRBD2	TRBJ2-5	TRBV4-1	CATSPGLASGETQYF	TGCGCCACATCACCGGGACTAGCGAGCGGAGAGACCCAGTACTTC
-	TRBD2	TRBJ2-3	TRBV5-8	CASSPGLAGGPTDTQYF	TGTGCCAGCAGCCCCGGACTAGCGGGAGGGCCAACAGATACGCAGTATTTT
-	TRBD1	TRBJ1-2	TRBV6-4	CASRQGEHYGYTF	TGTGCCAGCAGGCAGGGGGAGCACTATGGCTACACCTTC
-	-	TRBJ1-2	TRBV6-5	CASSSDYGYPF	TGTGCCAGCAGTTCAGACTATGGCTACCCCTTC
-	-	TRBJ1-5	TRBV19	CASSWGQGIKNQPQHF	TGTGCCAGCTCTTGGGGGCAGGGAATTAAGAATCAGCCCCAGCATTTT
-	TRBD2	TRBJ2-1	TRBV4-1	CASSQDPGGFNEQFF	TGCGCCAGCAGCCAAGATCCGGGGGGTTTCAATGAGCAGTTCTTC
-	TRBD1	TRBJ2-5	TRBV29-1	CSVERGQRETQYF	TGCAGCGTTGAAAGGGGGCAGCGTGAGACCCAGTACTTC
-	-	TRBJ2-5	TRBV27	CASSPADYRDIQETQYF	TGTGCCAGCAGTCCCGCAGATTACCGGGACATCCAAGAGACCCAGTACTTC
once	-	TRBJ2-7	TRBV9	CASSESIQGPSYEQYF	TGTGCCAGCAGCGAATCAATACAGGGCCCCTCCTACGAGCAGTACTTC
-	TRBD2	TRBJ2-1	TRBV6-5	CASSWVSGRGEDEQFF	TGTGCCAGCAGTTGGGTTAGCGGGAGGGGAGAGGATGAGCAGTTCTTC
-	TRBD1	TRBJ2-5	TRBV4-1	CASSQPGTGVQETQYF	TGCGCCAGCAGCCAACCCGGGACAGGGGTTCAAGAGACCCAGTACTTC
-	-	TRBJ1-5	TRBV19	CASRIGQTNQPQHF	TGTGCCAGTCGTATCGGACAGACTAATCAGCCCCAGCATTTT
-	-	TRBJ1-4	TRBV30	CAWNLNGGTNEKLFF	TGTGCCTGGAACCTAAACGGGGGGACTAATGAAAAACTGTTTTTT
-	TRBD1	TRBJ2-6	TRBV2	CATYRGRGANVLTF	TGTGCCACCTACAGGGGTCGTGGGGCCAACGTCCTGACTTTC
-	-	TRBJ2-6	TRBV5-1	CASTDKSGANVLTF	TGCGCCAGCACAGACAAATCTGGGGCCAACGTCCTGACTTTC
-	-	TRBJ1-2	TRBV11-3	CASSLVTGVGGYTF	TGTGCCAGCAGCTTAGTGACAGGAGTTGGTGGCTACACCTTC